The 25 T cell receptor beta chains below come from one sample, sequenced in a study of T-cell memory formation after mild COVID-19. MiXCR, run by TCRdb on the 5' RACE reads, gives a single entry per CDR3 protein. The table records about 350,000 distinct CDR3 sequences, approximately 15% of them present only once. What was sequenced was PBMCs or a T cell subset sorted from them (not recorded which). These receptor sequences come from a man between 18 and 35 years old who had mild COVID-19 (a few samples of this study predate the infection). Cell type and time point are not known.

This clonotype has ten or more counts. This chain links TRBV3-1 with TRBJ1-1; 9 bases agree with TRBD1. Germline CDR1 reads LGHDT; CDR2 reads YNNKEL (reference sequence). Losses at the gene ends were 0 bases for V and 1 base for J; bases not matched to a gene: 9. CDR3 length: 18 residues. The CDR3 nucleotides are TGTGCCAGCAGCCAAGATCCCGGGACAGGGAAGGGGAACACTGAAGCTTTCTTT. As protein: CASSQDPGTGKGNTEAFF.

The V call is TRBV2, the J call TRBJ2-7; perhaps D is TRBD1 or TRBD2 (5 bases each). Germline CDR1 reads SNHLY; CDR2 reads FYNNEI. The CDR3 extends over 14 amino acids. V shed 3 bases and J shed 4 bases, with 13 bases lying between them. In nucleotides, the CDR3 is TGTGCCAGCAGTGAGAGGGCCAGGGCTTACGAGCAGTACGTC. Its translation is CASSERARAYEQYV.

The sample holds many counts of this clonotype. The genes are TRBV6-2 or TRBV6-3 and TRBJ2-7, with D possibly being TRBD2 (5 bases). Trimming shortened V by 9 bases and J by 4 bases, and 19 bases separated the two germline ends. This CDR3 comprises 14 residues. The germline gives CDR1 MNHEY, CDR2 SVGEGT. Written as DNA, the CDR3 is TGTGCCAGTGGAGGATCCGGGCCAAATTACGAGCAGTACGTC. The encoded protein is CASGGSGPNYEQYV.

This clonotype has just a few counts. The chain couples TRBV14 to TRBJ1-1; D remains unclear. Trimming removed 2 bases from V and 0 bases from J, with 19 bases in between. The V gene's germline CDR1 is SGHDN and CDR2 FVKESK. The CDR3 spans 18 residues. The CDR3 reads CASSQTEMRGAMNTEAFF. CDR3 sequence (DNA): TGTGCCAGCAGCCAAACGGAAATGAGAGGAGCCATGAACACTGAAGCTTTCTTT.

The sample holds many counts of this clonotype. The chain uses TRBV12-3 or TRBV12-4 and TRBJ2-2; D is ambiguous. Trimming took off 4 bases at V and 6 bases at J, with 6 bases between the two ends. This CDR3 has 12 amino acids. The CDR3 nucleotides read TGTGCCAGCAGTTATTCGGCCGGGGAGCTGTTTTTT. As protein: CASSYSAGELFF.

The rearrangement links TRBV12-3 or TRBV12-4 to TRBJ1-5, with unresolved D. The V end lost 6 bases, the J end lost 4 bases, and 13 bases lay between the germline ends. The CDR3 covers 14 residues. CDR3 amino acids: CASSPRTRNQPQHF. The CDR3 region has the DNA TGTGCCAGCAGCCCTAGGACCCGTAATCAGCCCCAGCATTTT.

This clonotype was detected a few times. The CDR3 protein is CASSVAGATNEKLFF. In nucleotides, the CDR3 is TGTGCCAGCAGCGTAGCCGGGGCAACTAATGAAAAACTGTTTTTT. The chain joins TRBV9 to TRBJ1-4, with D hard to call. V was trimmed by 0 bases and J by 0 bases, leaving 6 bases between them. From germline, CDR1 is SGDLS and CDR2 YYNGEE. This CDR3 spans 15 amino acids.

This chain joins TRBV6-2 or TRBV6-3 and TRBJ1-1; no firm D call. The V and J ends lost 6 bases and 1 base respectively, with 12 bases between them. This CDR3 comprises 14 residues. Germline values: CDR1 MNHEY, CDR2 SVGEGT. CDR3 residues: CASSIGMGNTEAFF. CDR3 DNA: TGTGCCAGCAGCATTGGGATGGGGAACACTGAAGCTTTCTTT.

The rearrangement links TRBV27 to TRBJ2-7; 8 nucleotides agree with TRBD1. The germline gives CDR1 MNHEY, CDR2 SMNVEV (reference sequence). After removal of 3 bases from V and 0 bases from J, the junction contained 4 bases not matched to a gene. The CDR3 length is 15 residues. CDR3 sequence: CASSLGQALSYEQYF. The CDR3 DNA is TGTGCCAGCAGTTTGGGACAGGCGCTCTCCTACGAGCAGTACTTC.

This clonotype was recorded a few times. The rearrangement links TRBV20-1 to TRBJ1-2; D is ambiguous. The CDR3 is 10 residues long. With 3 bases removed from V and 4 bases from J, the gap between germline ends came to 3 bases. The germline V gene encodes CDR1 DFQATT and CDR2 SNEGSKA (reference sequence). The CDR3 sequence: CSASGYGYTF. The CDR3 DNA is TGCAGTGCTAGCGGCTATGGCTACACCTTC.

The sample holds many counts of this clonotype. This chain connects TRBV5-1 to TRBJ1-3; unclear D gene. CDR3 length equals 17 residues. Germline values: CDR1 SGHRS, CDR2 YFSETQ. V was cut by 0 bases and J by 4 bases, with 17 bases left in between. CDR3 in DNA: TGCGCCAGCAGCTTGGGCCCCGTGGCGAGTACGGGAAACACCATATATTTT. Protein product: CASSLGPVASTGNTIYF.

This clonotype showed up many times. The gene calls are TRBV28 and TRBJ1-3; D unresolved. The CDR3 contains 14 residues. V lost 4 bases to trimming and J lost 0 bases, with 7 bases between them. In germline, CDR1 is MDHEN, CDR2 SYDVKM. The CDR3 loop is CASSSLYSGNTIYF. The CDR3 nucleotides are TGTGCCAGCAGTTCCCTGTACTCTGGAAACACCATATATTTT. The full variable domain, its missing parts supplied by reference TRBV28 and TRBJ1-3, is DVKVTQSSRYLVKRTGEKVFLECVQDMDHENMFWYRQDPGLGLRLIYFSYDVKMKEKGDIPEGYSVSREKKERFSLILESASTNQTSMYLCASSSLYSGNTIYFGEGSWLTVV.

The chain combines TRBV4-1 with TRBJ2-3, with D hard to call. The CDR3 covers 12 residues. V was trimmed by 0 bases and J by 8 bases, leaving 6 bases between them. The V gene's germline CDR1 is MGHRA and CDR2 YSYEKL. CDR3 sequence: CASSQDRSTQYF. CDR3 coding DNA: TGCGCCAGCAGCCAAGACCGTTCTACGCAGTATTTT.

This clonotype was counted only a few times. The CDR3 loop reads CASSLGLALGEQYV. Here the CDR3 DNA reads TGTGCCAGCAGCTTAGGACTAGCTCTCGGCGAGCAGTACGTC. The rearrangement links TRBV7-2 to TRBJ2-7, with 7 bases fitting TRBD2. Unmatched junction bases numbered 6, after V lost 1 base and J lost 6 bases. CDR1 is SGHTA and CDR2 is FQGNSA in the germline V gene. CDR3 length: 14 amino acids.

This chain uses TRBV12-3 or TRBV12-4 with TRBJ1-5; D is possibly TRBD1 (6 bases). V lost 6 bases and J 3 bases, leaving 12 bases between the germline ends. This CDR3 is built from 14 residues. CDR3 sequence (DNA): TGTGCCAGCAGATCATCAGGGGCCAATCAGCCCCAGCATTTT. Residues: CASRSSGANQPQHF.

The chain employs TRBV20-1 and TRBJ1-3; no firm D call. This CDR3 comprises 15 residues. The germline CDR1 and CDR2 sequences are DFQATT and SNEGSKA (reference sequence). Trimming took off 0 bases at V and 2 bases at J, with 11 bases between the two ends. CDR3 in amino acids: CSARDPGMAGNTIYF. The CDR3 bases are TGCAGTGCTAGAGATCCGGGTATGGCTGGAAACACCATATATTTT.

This clonotype appeared a few times. The chain combines TRBV10-3 with TRBJ1-5; D is undetermined. V lost 6 bases to trimming and J lost 4 bases, with 10 bases between them. CDR1 and CDR2 (germline): ENHRY, SYGVKD. The CDR3 is 13 residues long. For the CDR3, the DNA is TGTGCCATCAGCTCGGTCGAAAATCAGCCCCAGCATTTT. Protein sequence: CAISSVENQPQHF.

This clonotype was counted between two and nine times. V and J are TRBV11-2 and TRBJ1-1; D call uncertain. The length of the CDR3 is 16 residues. Per the germline V gene, CDR1 is SGHAT and CDR2 is FQNNGV. With 4 bases removed from V and 1 base from J, the gap between germline ends came to 16 bases. Written as DNA, the CDR3 is TGTGCCAGCAGCTCTACCGGACTGGGAGGGAACACTGAAGCTTTCTTT. Protein sequence: CASSSTGLGGNTEAFF.

The chain employs TRBV6-2 or TRBV6-3 and TRBJ1-5, with 7 bases fitting TRBD1. The J segment lost 7 bases and the V segment lost 7 bases, leaving 13 bases of the junction unmatched. This CDR3 has 15 residues. The V gene's germline CDR1 is MNHEY and CDR2 SVGEGT. CDR3 residues: CASKPSGGPRQPQHF. The CDR3 DNA is TGTGCCAGCAAACCCTCAGGGGGGCCCCGGCAGCCCCAGCATTTT.

This clonotype turned up a few times. V usage is TRBV9 and J usage is TRBJ2-7; the match to TRBD2 covers 8 bases. This CDR3 has 15 residues. The germline V gene has CDR1 SGDLS and CDR2 YYNGEE. Germline trimming cut 0 bases from V and 2 bases from J; bases unmatched to any gene: 4. The CDR3 nucleotides read TGTGCCAGCAGCGTAGGAATAGCGGGAACCTACGAGCAGTACTTC. Translating it yields CASSVGIAGTYEQYF.

This clonotype occurred a few times. V usage is TRBV5-1 and J usage is TRBJ2-1; 8 nucleotides match TRBD1. The CDR3 is 16 residues long. The trim removed 0 bases at V and 9 bases at J, leaving 11 bases unmatched. Germline V CDR1 and CDR2: SGHRS, YFSETQ. The CDR3 loop is CASSLGGDRGLGEQFF. The CDR3 nucleotides read TGCGCCAGCAGCTTGGGGGGAGACAGGGGCTTAGGTGAGCAGTTCTTC.

The V call is TRBV29-1, the J call TRBJ1-2; 9 bases line up with TRBD1. There are 15 residues in the CDR3. Germline assignment: CDR1 SQVTM and CDR2 ANQGSEA. J gave up 2 bases and V 1 base, and 5 bases lay outside the gene matches. CDR3 amino acids: CSVEGQGDRNYGYTF. The CDR3 nucleotides are TGCAGCGTTGAAGGACAGGGGGACCGAAACTATGGCTACACCTTC.

CDR3 sequence (DNA): TGTGCCAGCAGCTCACAGGGAGGGAACACCGGGGAGCTGTTTTTT. Translated, it gives CASSSQGGNTGELFF. V and J are TRBV7-9 and TRBJ2-2; D tentatively fits TRBD1 or TRBD2 (6 bases each). Trimming shortened V by 4 bases and J by 1 base, and 10 bases separated the two germline ends. The germline gives CDR1 SEHNR, CDR2 FQNEAQ (reference sequence). This CDR3 spans 15 amino acids.

The rearrangement uses TRBV6-5 and TRBJ2-3; a weak D match, TRBD2 (5 bases). This CDR3 is 18 amino acids long. From germline, CDR1 is MNHEY and CDR2 SVGAGI. The V gene lost 2 bases and the J gene lost 6 bases, with 24 bases spanning the gap. The CDR3, as DNA: TGTGCCAGCAGTTACGGTCCCGGGGAGTCCGACTTATCGGATACGCAGTATTTT. Amino acids: CASSYGPGESDLSDTQYF.

This rearrangement joins TRBV20-1 to TRBJ1-2; possible D gene TRBD1, 5 bases. The V gene lost 6 bases and the J gene lost 6 bases, with 17 bases spanning the gap. CDR3 size: 13 residues. Germline loops: CDR1 DFQATT, CDR2 SNEGSKA (reference sequence). The CDR3 coding sequence is TGCAGTGCCTCTGGGACCGGGACCCATGGCTACACCTTC. Its protein is CSASGTGTHGYTF.